This TCR beta chain was sequenced in a study of shared clonotypes between healthy human individuals. In regard to this clone: The antigen remains unidentified.

Genomic DNA of unsorted samples came from tens of millions of PBMCs. Study conclusions and caveats: The genetic and exposure-history diversity represented was limited by few donors.

Germline V gene data show CDR1 as LNHDA and CDR2 as SQIVND (reference sequence). With V trimmed by 5 bases and J by 1 base, 9 bases remained unmatched. The CDR3 has 17 amino acids. The data were produced by immunoSEQ multiplex PCR, yet TCRdb's version contains in-frame clones alone and is incomplete. The table records about 480,000 clones, 60% to 85% of them present only once. The sequence came from a woman aged 40 to 50 in good health. Some clones in this sample may be carry-over from other donors' samples. The rearrangement uses TRBV19 and TRBJ2-2; 8 nucleotides agree with TRBD2. The sample consisted of PBMCs. The CDR3, as DNA: TGTGCCAGTAGTTCCCGGGGGGGGAGACAGAACACCGGGGAGCTGTTTTTT. Residues: CASSSRGGRQNTGELFF.